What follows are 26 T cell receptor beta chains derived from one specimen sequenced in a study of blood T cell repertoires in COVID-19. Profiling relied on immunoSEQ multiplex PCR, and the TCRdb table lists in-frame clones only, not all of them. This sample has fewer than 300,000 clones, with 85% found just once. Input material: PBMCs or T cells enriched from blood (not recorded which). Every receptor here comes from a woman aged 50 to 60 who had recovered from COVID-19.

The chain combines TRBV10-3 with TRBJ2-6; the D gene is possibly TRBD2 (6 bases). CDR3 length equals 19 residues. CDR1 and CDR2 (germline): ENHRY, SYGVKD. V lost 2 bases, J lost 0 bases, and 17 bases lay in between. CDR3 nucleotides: TGTGCCATCAGTGAGGGGGTAGGGGTAGCGGACTCTGGGGCCAACGTCCTGACTTTC. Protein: CAISEGVGVADSGANVLTF.

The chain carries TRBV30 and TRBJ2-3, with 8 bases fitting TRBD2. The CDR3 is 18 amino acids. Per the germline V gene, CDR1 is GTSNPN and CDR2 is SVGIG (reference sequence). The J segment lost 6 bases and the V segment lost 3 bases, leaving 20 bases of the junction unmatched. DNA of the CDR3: TGTGCCTGGAGGAGCCGTGGACTAGCAGTCAACTATGGGGATACGCAGTATTTT. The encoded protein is CAWRSRGLAVNYGDTQYF.

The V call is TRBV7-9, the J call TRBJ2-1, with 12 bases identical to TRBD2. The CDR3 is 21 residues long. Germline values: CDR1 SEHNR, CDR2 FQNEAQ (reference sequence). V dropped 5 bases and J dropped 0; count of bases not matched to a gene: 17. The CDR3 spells CASSTTHTGLAGLSSYNEQFF. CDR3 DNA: TGTGCCAGCAGCACTACGCATACCGGACTAGCGGGGTTAAGCTCCTACAATGAGCAGTTCTTC.

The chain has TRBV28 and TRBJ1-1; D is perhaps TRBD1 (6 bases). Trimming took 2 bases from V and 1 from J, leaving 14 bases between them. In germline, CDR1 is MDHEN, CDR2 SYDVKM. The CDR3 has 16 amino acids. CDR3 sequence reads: CASSLDLMGQNTEAFF. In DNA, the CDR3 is TGTGCCAGCAGTTTAGATCTTATGGGACAGAACACTGAAGCTTTCTTT.

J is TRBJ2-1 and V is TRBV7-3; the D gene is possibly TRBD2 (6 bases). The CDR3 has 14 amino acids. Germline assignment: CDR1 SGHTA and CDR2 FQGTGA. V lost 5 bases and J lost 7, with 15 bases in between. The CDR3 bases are TGTGCCAGCAGCCTCGGGACTCCACCGAATGAGCAGTTCTTC. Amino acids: CASSLGTPPNEQFF.

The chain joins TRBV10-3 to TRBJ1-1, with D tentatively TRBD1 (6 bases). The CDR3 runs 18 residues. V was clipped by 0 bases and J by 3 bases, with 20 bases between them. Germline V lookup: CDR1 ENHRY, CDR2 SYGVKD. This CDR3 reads CAISESGHRGRDDTEAFF. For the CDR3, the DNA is TGTGCCATCAGTGAGTCGGGTCATAGGGGGAGGGATGACACTGAAGCTTTCTTT.

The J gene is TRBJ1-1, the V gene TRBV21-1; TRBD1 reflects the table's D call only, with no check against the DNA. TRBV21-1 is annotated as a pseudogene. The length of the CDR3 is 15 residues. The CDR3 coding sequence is TGTGCCAGCAGCAAAAAAGAACAGGGGTTCACTGAAGCTTTCTTT. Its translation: CASSKKEQGFTEAFF.

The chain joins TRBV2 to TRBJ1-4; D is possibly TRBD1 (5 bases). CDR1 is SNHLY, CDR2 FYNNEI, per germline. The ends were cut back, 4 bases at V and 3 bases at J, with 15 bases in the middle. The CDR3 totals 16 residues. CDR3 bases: TGTGCCAGCAGTGCATTCTTACAGGTGTCTAATGAAAAACTGTTTTTT. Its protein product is CASSAFLQVSNEKLFF. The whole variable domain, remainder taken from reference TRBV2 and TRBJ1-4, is EPEVTQTPSHQVTQMGQEVILRCVPISNHLYFYWYRQILGQKVEFLVSFYNNEISEKSEIFDDQFSVERPDGSNFTLKIRSTKLEDSAMYFCASSAFLQVSNEKLFFGSGTQLSVL.

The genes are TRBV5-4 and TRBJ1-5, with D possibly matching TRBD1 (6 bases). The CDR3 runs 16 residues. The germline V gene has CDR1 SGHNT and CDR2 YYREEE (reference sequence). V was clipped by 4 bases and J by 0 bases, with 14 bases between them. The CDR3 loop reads CASSHNRASSNQPQHF. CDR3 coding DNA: TGTGCCAGCAGCCACAACAGGGCCTCTAGCAATCAGCCCCAGCATTTT.

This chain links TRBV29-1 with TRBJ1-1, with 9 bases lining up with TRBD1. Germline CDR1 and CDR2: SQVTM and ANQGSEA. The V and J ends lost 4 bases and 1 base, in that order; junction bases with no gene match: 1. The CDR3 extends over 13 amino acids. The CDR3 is CSVGQGGNTEAFF. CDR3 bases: TGCAGCGTTGGACAGGGGGGGAACACTGAAGCTTTCTTT.

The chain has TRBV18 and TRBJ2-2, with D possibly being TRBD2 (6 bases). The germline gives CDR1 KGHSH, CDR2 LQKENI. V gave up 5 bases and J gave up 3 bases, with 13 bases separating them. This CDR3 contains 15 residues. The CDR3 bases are TGTGCCAGCTCAGCAGACCGCGGGGACACCGGGGAGCTGTTTTTT. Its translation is CASSADRGDTGELFF. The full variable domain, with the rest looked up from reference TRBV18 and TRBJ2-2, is NAGVMQNPRHLVRRRGQEARLRCSPMKGHSHVYWYRQLPEEGLKFMVYLQKENIIDESGMPKERFSAEFPKEGPSILRIQQVVRGDSAAYFCASSADRGDTGELFFGEGSRLTVL.

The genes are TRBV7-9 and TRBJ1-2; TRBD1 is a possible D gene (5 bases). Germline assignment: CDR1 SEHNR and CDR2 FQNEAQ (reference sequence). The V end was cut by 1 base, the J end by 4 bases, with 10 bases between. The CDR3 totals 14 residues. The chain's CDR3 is CASSLEGWSYGYTF. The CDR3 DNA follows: TGTGCCAGCAGCTTAGAGGGGTGGTCCTATGGCTACACCTTC.

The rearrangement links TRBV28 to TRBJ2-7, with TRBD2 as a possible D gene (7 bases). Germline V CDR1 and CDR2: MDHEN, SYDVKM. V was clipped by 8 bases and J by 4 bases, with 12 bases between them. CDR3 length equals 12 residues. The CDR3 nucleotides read TGTGCCAGCGGGGGAGGGGGGTACGAGCAGTACTTC. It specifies CASGGGGYEQYF.

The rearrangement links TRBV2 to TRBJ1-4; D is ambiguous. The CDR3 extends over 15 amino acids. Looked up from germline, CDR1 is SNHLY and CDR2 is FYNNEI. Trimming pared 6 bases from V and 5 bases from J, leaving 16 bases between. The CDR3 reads CASSGSGFANEKLFF. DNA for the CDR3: TGTGCCAGCAGCGGCTCAGGCTTTGCAAATGAAAAACTGTTTTTT.

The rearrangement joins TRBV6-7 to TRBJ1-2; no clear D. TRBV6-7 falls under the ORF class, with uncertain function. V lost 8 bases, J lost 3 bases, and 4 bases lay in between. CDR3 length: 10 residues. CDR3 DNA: TGTGCCAGCCCTTACTATGGCTACACCTTC. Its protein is CASPYYGYTF.

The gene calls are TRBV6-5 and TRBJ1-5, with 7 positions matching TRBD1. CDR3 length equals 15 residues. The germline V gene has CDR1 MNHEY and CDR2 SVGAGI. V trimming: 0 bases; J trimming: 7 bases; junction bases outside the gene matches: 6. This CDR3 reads CASSYSKGGRQPQHF. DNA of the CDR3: TGTGCCAGCAGTTACTCGAAAGGGGGCAGGCAGCCCCAGCATTTT.

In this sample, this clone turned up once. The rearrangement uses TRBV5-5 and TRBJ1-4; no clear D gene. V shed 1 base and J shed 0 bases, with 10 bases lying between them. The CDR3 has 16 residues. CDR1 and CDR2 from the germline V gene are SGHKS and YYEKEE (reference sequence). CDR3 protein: CASSLFIVATNEKLFF. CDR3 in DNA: TGTGCCAGCAGCTTGTTCATAGTCGCAACTAATGAAAAACTGTTTTTT.

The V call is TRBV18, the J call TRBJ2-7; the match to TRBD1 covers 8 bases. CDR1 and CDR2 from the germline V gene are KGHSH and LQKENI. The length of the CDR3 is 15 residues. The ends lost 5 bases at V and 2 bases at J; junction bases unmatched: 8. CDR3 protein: CASSKTGTGPYEQYF. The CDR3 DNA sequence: TGTGCCAGCTCAAAAACCGGGACAGGCCCCTACGAGCAGTACTTC.

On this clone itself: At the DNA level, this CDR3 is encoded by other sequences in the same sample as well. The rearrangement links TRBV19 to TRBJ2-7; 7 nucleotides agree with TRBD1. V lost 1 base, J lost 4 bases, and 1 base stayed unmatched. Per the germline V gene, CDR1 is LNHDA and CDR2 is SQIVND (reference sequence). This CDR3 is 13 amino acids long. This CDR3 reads CASSIGDSYEQYF. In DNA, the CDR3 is TGTGCCAGTAGTATAGGGGACAGTTACGAGCAGTACTTC.

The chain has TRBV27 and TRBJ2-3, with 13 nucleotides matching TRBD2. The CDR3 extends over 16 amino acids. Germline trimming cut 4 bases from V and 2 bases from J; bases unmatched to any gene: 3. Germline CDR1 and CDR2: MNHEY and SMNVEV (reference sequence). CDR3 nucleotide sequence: TGTGCCAGCAGTTGGACTAGCGGGAGACCCACAGATACGCAGTATTTT. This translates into CASSWTSGRPTDTQYF.

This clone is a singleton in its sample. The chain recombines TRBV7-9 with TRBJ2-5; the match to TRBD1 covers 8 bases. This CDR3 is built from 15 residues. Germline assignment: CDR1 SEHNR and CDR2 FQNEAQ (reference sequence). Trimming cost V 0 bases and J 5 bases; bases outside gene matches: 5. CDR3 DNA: TGTGCCAGCAGCTTAGCCCCAGGGGGCCGGGAGACCCAGTACTTC. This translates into CASSLAPGGRETQYF.

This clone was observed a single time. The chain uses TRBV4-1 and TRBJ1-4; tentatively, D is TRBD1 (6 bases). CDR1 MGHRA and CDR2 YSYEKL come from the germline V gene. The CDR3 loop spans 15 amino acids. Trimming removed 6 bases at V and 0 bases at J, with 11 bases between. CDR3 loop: CASSRGTTTNEKLFF. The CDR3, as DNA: TGCGCCAGCAGTCGTGGGACAACAACTAATGAAAAACTGTTTTTT.

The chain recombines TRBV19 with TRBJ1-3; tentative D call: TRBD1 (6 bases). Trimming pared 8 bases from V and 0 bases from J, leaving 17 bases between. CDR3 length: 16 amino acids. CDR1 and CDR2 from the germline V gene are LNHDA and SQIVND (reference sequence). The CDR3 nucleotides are TGTGCCAGTCTGAGGGGGAGACCTTACTCTGGAAACACCATATATTTT. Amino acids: CASLRGRPYSGNTIYF.

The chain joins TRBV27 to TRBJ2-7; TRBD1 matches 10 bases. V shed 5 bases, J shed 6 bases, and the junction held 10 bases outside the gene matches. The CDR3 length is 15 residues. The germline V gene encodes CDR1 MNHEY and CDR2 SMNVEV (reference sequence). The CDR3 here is CASSADGTGVGEQYF. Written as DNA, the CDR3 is TGTGCCAGCAGTGCCGATGGGACAGGGGTAGGCGAGCAGTACTTC.

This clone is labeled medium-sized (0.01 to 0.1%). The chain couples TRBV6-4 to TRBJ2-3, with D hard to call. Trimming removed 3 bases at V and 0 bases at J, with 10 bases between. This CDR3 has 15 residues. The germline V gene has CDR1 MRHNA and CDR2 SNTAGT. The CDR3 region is CASSDRPGSTDTQYF. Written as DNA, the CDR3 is TGTGCCAGCAGTGATCGGCCAGGAAGCACAGATACGCAGTATTTT.

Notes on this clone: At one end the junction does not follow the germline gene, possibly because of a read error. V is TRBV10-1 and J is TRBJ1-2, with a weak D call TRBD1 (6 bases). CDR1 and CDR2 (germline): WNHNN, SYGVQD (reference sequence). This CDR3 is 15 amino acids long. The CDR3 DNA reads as TGCGCCAGCATTGAGCGATCGGGGGGCGCGGCTGGCTACACCTTC. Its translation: CASIERSGGAAGYTF.